Listed below are T cell receptor beta chains from one sample, sequenced in a study of T-cell memory formation after mild COVID-19. TCRdb analysed the 5' RACE reads with MiXCR anew, one entry per CDR3 protein. This repertoire shows some 350,000 distinct CDR3 sequences, roughly 13% found once; its top ten account for around a fifth. Sequenced material: PBMCs or a T cell subset sorted from them (not recorded which). Every receptor here comes from a young man who had mild COVID-19 (a few samples of this study predate the infection). Cell type and time point are not known. CDR3s include the opening cysteine and the closing phenylalanine or tryptophan. Fields, in order: CDR3 protein, CDR3 DNA, D gene, V gene, clone size, J gene. D genes are given only for firm matches. Some rows have no size entry. The others give once, few or many, or a class for an expanded clone.

CDR3 protein: CASSQDAGLPSTDTQYF
CDR3 DNA: TGCGCCAGCAGCCAAGATGCAGGACTCCCCAGCACAGATACGCAGTATTTT
D gene: -
V gene: TRBV4-3
clone size: few
J gene: TRBJ2-3

CDR3 protein: CASSLGTSGGLIYNEQFF
CDR3 DNA: TGTGCCAGCAGTTTAGGGACTAGCGGGGGCCTTATATACAATGAGCAGTTCTTC
D gene: TRBD2
V gene: TRBV12-3/TRBV12-4
clone size: -
J gene: TRBJ2-1

CDR3 protein: CASSLDDPGLVLGDTQYF
CDR3 DNA: TGCGCCAGCAGCTTGGATGACCCAGGCCTAGTCCTGGGAGATACGCAGTATTTT
D gene: -
V gene: TRBV5-1
clone size: -
J gene: TRBJ2-3

CDR3 protein: CASSPAVGNTEAFF
CDR3 DNA: TGTGCCAGCAGCCCGGCGGTGGGGAACACTGAAGCTTTCTTT
D gene: -
V gene: TRBV7-9
clone size: few
J gene: TRBJ1-1

CDR3 protein: CASTHQRKGPYGYTF
CDR3 DNA: TGTGCCAGCACCCACCAGAGGAAAGGCCCTTATGGCTACACCTTC
D gene: -
V gene: TRBV12-3/TRBV12-4
clone size: -
J gene: TRBJ1-2

CDR3 protein: CASTTDRFNYGYTF
CDR3 DNA: TGTGCCAGCACCACGGACAGGTTTAACTATGGCTACACCTTC
D gene: TRBD1
V gene: TRBV12-3/TRBV12-4
clone size: few
J gene: TRBJ1-2

CDR3 protein: CASSLRDLGTEAFF
CDR3 DNA: TGTGCCAGCAGTTTGAGGGATTTGGGCACTGAAGCTTTCTTT
D gene: -
V gene: TRBV12-3/TRBV12-4
clone size: few
J gene: TRBJ1-1

CDR3 protein: CASSPQPRETQYF
CDR3 DNA: TGTGCCAGCAGCCCCCAGCCCCGGGAGACCCAGTACTTC
D gene: -
V gene: TRBV7-9
clone size: -
J gene: TRBJ2-5

CDR3 protein: CASSLRTRDSRQYF
CDR3 DNA: TGTGCCAGCAGCCTACGAACCCGGGACTCCCGGCAGTACTTC
D gene: -
V gene: TRBV12-3/TRBV12-4
clone size: few
J gene: TRBJ2-7

CDR3 protein: CATSDNGRDSPLHF
CDR3 DNA: TGTGCCACCAGTGACAACGGAAGGGATTCACCCCTCCACTTT
D gene: -
V gene: TRBV24-1
clone size: few
J gene: TRBJ1-6

CDR3 protein: CASSVRGTDTQYF
CDR3 DNA: TGTGCCAGCAGCGTTCGGGGCACAGATACGCAGTATTTT
D gene: -
V gene: TRBV6-2/TRBV6-3
clone size: many
J gene: TRBJ2-3

CDR3 protein: CASSLSKETQYF
CDR3 DNA: TGTGCCAGCAGCTTATCCAAAGAGACCCAGTACTTC
D gene: -
V gene: TRBV7-2
clone size: few
J gene: TRBJ2-5

CDR3 protein: CATRSGGSYEQYF
CDR3 DNA: TGTGCTACAAGATCCGGGGGTTCTTACGAGCAGTACTTC
D gene: -
V gene: TRBV12-5
clone size: -
J gene: TRBJ2-7

CDR3 protein: CASHDSTVPSPLHF
CDR3 DNA: TGCGCCAGCCACGACTCGACAGTTCCCTCACCCCTCCACTTT
D gene: -
V gene: TRBV4-3
clone size: few
J gene: TRBJ1-6

CDR3 protein: CASSPGTSSYNEQFF
CDR3 DNA: TGCGCCAGCAGCCCCGGGACTAGCTCCTACAATGAGCAGTTCTTC
D gene: TRBD2
V gene: TRBV4-3
clone size: many
J gene: TRBJ2-1

CDR3 protein: CASSSSEQYF
CDR3 DNA: TGTGCCAGCAGTTCTAGCGAGCAGTACTTC
D gene: -
V gene: TRBV6-2/TRBV6-3
clone size: -
J gene: TRBJ2-7

CDR3 protein: CASSPRTGGSREQYF
CDR3 DNA: TGTGCCAGCAGCCCTAGGACAGGGGGCTCGAGAGAGCAGTACTTC
D gene: TRBD1
V gene: TRBV6-5
clone size: few
J gene: TRBJ2-7

CDR3 protein: CASSSPQDGNTIYF
CDR3 DNA: TGTGCCAGCAGCTCCCCGCAGGATGGAAACACCATATATTTT
D gene: -
V gene: TRBV7-9
clone size: few
J gene: TRBJ1-3

CDR3 protein: CASSLYHTQETQYF
CDR3 DNA: TGTGCCAGCAGCTTGTACCATACGCAAGAGACCCAGTACTTC
D gene: -
V gene: TRBV5-6
clone size: -
J gene: TRBJ2-5

CDR3 protein: CASSPRDRLNTEAFF
CDR3 DNA: TGTGCCAGCAGCCCCCGGGACAGACTAAACACTGAAGCTTTCTTT
D gene: TRBD1
V gene: TRBV9
clone size: many
J gene: TRBJ1-1

CDR3 protein: CASRQTGGSSTDTQYF
CDR3 DNA: TGTGCCAGCAGACAAACCGGGGGGAGTAGCACAGATACGCAGTATTTT
D gene: TRBD2
V gene: TRBV11-2
clone size: many
J gene: TRBJ2-3

CDR3 protein: CASSAGTAFRELFF
CDR3 DNA: TGCGCCAGCAGCGCCGGGACAGCTTTCCGGGAGCTGTTTTTT
D gene: TRBD1
V gene: TRBV10-1
clone size: few
J gene: TRBJ2-2

CDR3 protein: CSATDRSSYNEQFF
CDR3 DNA: TGCAGTGCTACGGACAGAAGCTCCTACAATGAGCAGTTCTTC
D gene: -
V gene: TRBV20-1
clone size: -
J gene: TRBJ2-1

CDR3 protein: CASSLVRAGPRGNEQFF
CDR3 DNA: TGTGCCAGCAGCTTAGTGAGGGCAGGGCCTAGGGGAAATGAGCAGTTCTTC
D gene: -
V gene: TRBV7-9
clone size: -
J gene: TRBJ2-1

CDR3 protein: CASSLQESEPQHF
CDR3 DNA: TGTGCCAGCAGCTTGCAAGAGAGTGAGCCCCAGCATTTT
D gene: -
V gene: TRBV7-9
clone size: once
J gene: TRBJ1-5

CDR3 protein: CASSWTVMNTEAFF
CDR3 DNA: TGCGCCAGCAGCTGGACAGTTATGAACACTGAAGCTTTCTTT
D gene: -
V gene: TRBV5-1
clone size: few
J gene: TRBJ1-1

CDR3 protein: CASSNPTGTEAFF
CDR3 DNA: TGTGCCAGCAGTAATCCTACGGGGACTGAAGCTTTCTTT
D gene: -
V gene: TRBV2
clone size: -
J gene: TRBJ1-1

CDR3 protein: CSAGHQARGTEAFF
CDR3 DNA: TGCAGTGCTGGGCACCAGGCACGAGGCACTGAAGCTTTCTTT
D gene: -
V gene: TRBV20-1
clone size: -
J gene: TRBJ1-1

CDR3 protein: CASSQGQDGPLHF
CDR3 DNA: TGTGCCAGCAGCCAAGGACAGGATGGTCCCCTCCACTTT
D gene: -
V gene: TRBV3-1
clone size: few
J gene: TRBJ1-6

CDR3 protein: CASSPYGGQGYGNTIYF
CDR3 DNA: TGTGCCAGCAGCCCCTACGGTGGCCAAGGTTACGGAAACACCATATATTTT
D gene: -
V gene: TRBV4-2
clone size: few
J gene: TRBJ1-3

CDR3 protein: CASSVAYESGGASSYEQYF
CDR3 DNA: TGTGCCAGCAGCGTAGCTTACGAAAGCGGGGGGGCTAGCTCCTACGAGCAGTACTTC
D gene: TRBD2
V gene: TRBV9
clone size: few
J gene: TRBJ2-7

CDR3 protein: CASSLPEASGGDEQFF
CDR3 DNA: TGCGCCAGCAGCTTACCCGAGGCTAGCGGGGGGGATGAGCAGTTCTTC
D gene: TRBD2
V gene: TRBV5-1
clone size: -
J gene: TRBJ2-1

CDR3 protein: CSARTPPSGNYGYTF
CDR3 DNA: TGCAGTGCTAGGACTCCCCCCTCTGGCAACTATGGCTACACCTTC
D gene: -
V gene: TRBV20-1
clone size: few
J gene: TRBJ1-2

CDR3 protein: CASRSGTGGETQYF
CDR3 DNA: TGTGCCAGCAGATCGGGGACGGGTGGAGAGACCCAGTACTTC
D gene: -
V gene: TRBV27
clone size: few
J gene: TRBJ2-5

CDR3 protein: CASSVQGGGQPQHF
CDR3 DNA: TGCGCCAGCAGTGTGCAGGGGGGAGGGCAGCCCCAGCATTTT
D gene: TRBD1
V gene: TRBV5-1
clone size: -
J gene: TRBJ1-5

CDR3 protein: CASSQESTVTEAFF
CDR3 DNA: TGCGCCAGCAGCCAAGAGAGTACGGTCACTGAAGCTTTCTTT
D gene: -
V gene: TRBV4-3
clone size: -
J gene: TRBJ1-1

CDR3 protein: CASSPRAGINEKLFF
CDR3 DNA: TGTGCCAGCAGTCCCCGGGCAGGTATTAATGAAAAACTGTTTTTT
D gene: -
V gene: TRBV6-1
clone size: -
J gene: TRBJ1-4

CDR3 protein: CASSLAAGGADTQYF
CDR3 DNA: TGTGCCAGCAGCCTGGCGGCGGGAGGCGCAGATACGCAGTATTTT
D gene: TRBD2
V gene: TRBV5-4
clone size: few
J gene: TRBJ2-3

CDR3 protein: CASSRFGLAGVATGELFF
CDR3 DNA: TGCGCCAGCAGCCGCTTTGGACTAGCGGGGGTTGCCACCGGGGAGCTGTTTTTT
D gene: TRBD2
V gene: TRBV4-1
clone size: few
J gene: TRBJ2-2

CDR3 protein: CATSAENTEAFF
CDR3 DNA: TGTGCCACCAGCGCGGAGAACACTGAAGCTTTCTTT
D gene: -
V gene: TRBV15
clone size: -
J gene: TRBJ1-1

CDR3 protein: CASSLFQMGTDTQYF
CDR3 DNA: TGTGCCAGCAGCTTGTTCCAGATGGGGACAGATACGCAGTATTTT
D gene: -
V gene: TRBV5-6
clone size: many
J gene: TRBJ2-3

CDR3 protein: CASDGGGNIQYF
CDR3 DNA: TGCGCCAGCGACGGGGGGGGGAACATTCAGTACTTC
D gene: TRBD2
V gene: TRBV4-1
clone size: -
J gene: TRBJ2-4

CDR3 protein: CSARTIGNTIYF
CDR3 DNA: TGCAGTGCCCGCACTATTGGAAACACCATATATTTT
D gene: -
V gene: TRBV20-1
clone size: few
J gene: TRBJ1-3

CDR3 protein: CSATSTGGETQYF
CDR3 DNA: TGCAGTGCTACCTCGACAGGTGGAGAGACCCAGTACTTC
D gene: -
V gene: TRBV20-1
clone size: few
J gene: TRBJ2-5

CDR3 protein: CASSVGAGEVWSPLHF
CDR3 DNA: TGTGCCAGCAGCGTAGGGGCGGGGGAGGTCTGGTCACCCCTCCACTTT
D gene: -
V gene: TRBV9
clone size: few
J gene: TRBJ1-6

CDR3 protein: CASHETGAEGEQFF
CDR3 DNA: TGCGCCAGCCACGAGACAGGGGCAGAGGGTGAGCAGTTCTTC
D gene: TRBD1
V gene: TRBV5-1
clone size: few
J gene: TRBJ2-1

CDR3 protein: CASSPGQGPYEQYF
CDR3 DNA: TGTGCCAGCAGCCCGGGACAGGGGCCCTACGAGCAGTACTTC
D gene: TRBD1
V gene: TRBV18
clone size: many
J gene: TRBJ2-7

CDR3 protein: CASSPPRAGANVLTF
CDR3 DNA: TGTGCCAGCAGCCCCCCCCGCGCCGGGGCCAACGTCCTGACTTTC
D gene: -
V gene: TRBV3-1
clone size: -
J gene: TRBJ2-6

CDR3 protein: CASSLIGQGIVEQFF
CDR3 DNA: TGTGCCAGCAGTTTGATCGGGCAGGGAATTGTTGAGCAGTTCTTC
D gene: -
V gene: TRBV27
clone size: -
J gene: TRBJ2-1

CDR3 protein: CASSQDGRGNQPQHF
CDR3 DNA: TGCGCCAGCAGCCAAGATGGCAGGGGCAATCAGCCCCAGCATTTT
D gene: -
V gene: TRBV4-3
clone size: -
J gene: TRBJ1-5

CDR3 protein: CASSQTGVGNQPQHF
CDR3 DNA: TGCGCCAGCAGCCAAACAGGGGTGGGCAATCAGCCCCAGCATTTT
D gene: TRBD1
V gene: TRBV4-1
clone size: once
J gene: TRBJ1-5

CDR3 protein: CASSLRTGGEETQYF
CDR3 DNA: TGTGCCAGCAGTTTAAGGACAGGGGGGGAGGAGACCCAGTACTTC
D gene: TRBD1
V gene: TRBV12-3/TRBV12-4
clone size: few
J gene: TRBJ2-5

CDR3 protein: CSAVTGGKETQYF
CDR3 DNA: TGCAGTGCTGTTACAGGTGGGAAGGAGACCCAGTACTTC
D gene: -
V gene: TRBV20-1
clone size: -
J gene: TRBJ2-5